These 29 T cell receptor beta chains originate from one sample sequenced in a study of T cells in Graves' hyperthyroidism and ophthalmopathy (dated by TCRdb to between 2018 and 2021). The library was built by means of multiplex PCR. TCRdb records Illumina HiSeq 2000 as the sequencer. The TCR beta CDR3 regions were amplified from RNA transcripts. For the first round of RT-PCR on the TCR CDR3, the HTBI primer set was used together with the Qiagen OneStep RT-PCR kit. TCRdb reprocessing: public reads trimmed at Q25 with fastp, clones called with MiXCR, in-frame beta chains kept. Under each unique CDR3 protein, matching rows form one entry showing the most common genes and DNA. The sample table shows about 560,000 distinct CDR3 sequences, and roughly a sixth are seen once. The top ten hold roughly 18% of the sample. Sequenced: blood. Every receptor here comes from a woman aged 18-29 years with Graves' hyperthyroidism.

The genes are TRBV6-1 and TRBJ1-2; possible D gene TRBD1, 6 bases. Germline assignment: CDR1 MNHNS and CDR2 SASEGT. Trimming pared 0 bases from V and 8 bases from J, leaving 13 bases between. The CDR3 length is 14 residues. The CDR3 DNA sequence: TGTGCCAGCAGTGAAGCCGGCTCGGACAGAGGCTACACCTTC. Protein sequence: CASSEAGSDRGYTF.

In its sample, this clonotype was seen many times. J is TRBJ2-7 and V is TRBV20-1; the match to TRBD1 covers 8 bases. The CDR3 is 15 residues long. With 0 bases clipped from V and 3 bases from J, the junction kept 7 bases outside the gene matches. Germline-derived CDR1 and CDR2 are DFQATT and SNEGSKA (reference sequence). The CDR3 spells CSARDPGQGSYEQYF. CDR3 bases: TGCAGTGCTAGAGATCCCGGACAGGGCAGCTACGAGCAGTACTTC.

This chain joins TRBV4-1 and TRBJ2-1; 8 bases are a match to TRBD2. This CDR3 is built from 13 residues. Trimming took 8 bases from V and 8 from J; bases not matched to a gene: 8. From germline, CDR1 is MGHRA and CDR2 YSYEKL. The CDR3 bases are TGCGCCAGCGGTGCGGGAGGCGCATATGAGCAGTTCTTC. Its translation is CASGAGGAYEQFF.

This clonotype was detected many times. The gene calls are TRBV20-1 and TRBJ2-3; D is perhaps TRBD2 (6 bases). Germline CDR1 reads DFQATT; CDR2 reads SNEGSKA (reference sequence). Trimming removed 3 bases at V and 3 bases at J, with 13 bases between. The CDR3 totals 14 residues. The CDR3 nucleotides read TGCAGTGCTAGCACCGGGAGAGAGACAGATACGCAGTATTTT. Translating it yields CSASTGRETDTQYF.

The chain employs TRBV27 and TRBJ2-2; 10 bases align to TRBD1. V lost 5 bases, J lost 4 bases, and 4 bases stayed unmatched. This CDR3 has 15 amino acids. Germline CDR1 reads MNHEY; CDR2 reads SMNVEV (reference sequence). This chain's CDR3 is CASSRQGASTGELFF. The CDR3 bases are TGTGCCAGCAGTCGACAGGGGGCTAGCACCGGGGAGCTGTTTTTT.

V usage is TRBV7-2 and J usage is TRBJ2-3; 8 bases line up with TRBD1. CDR1 is SGHTA, CDR2 FQGNSA, per germline. Unmatched junction bases numbered 16, after V lost 5 bases and J lost 3 bases. The CDR3 extends over 18 amino acids. The CDR3 sequence is CASSQEAPGQGRTDTQYF. The CDR3 DNA follows: TGTGCCAGCAGCCAAGAGGCACCAGGACAGGGACGGACAGATACGCAGTATTTT.

This clonotype was observed many times. The chain links TRBV5-1 to TRBJ2-3; 11 nucleotides line up with TRBD2. The CDR3 runs to 15 residues. V trimming: 4 bases; J trimming: 2 bases; junction bases outside the gene matches: 3. Germline V gene sequence: CDR1 SGHRS, CDR2 YFSETQ. The CDR3 here is CASSRGLADTDTQYF. CDR3 sequence (DNA): TGCGCCAGCAGCAGGGGACTAGCGGACACAGATACGCAGTATTTT.

This clonotype has more than one count but fewer than ten. The chain couples TRBV5-1 to TRBJ2-1; 10 bases agree with TRBD1. With V trimmed by 5 bases and J by 8 bases, 10 bases remained unmatched. This CDR3 has 15 residues. Germline V gives CDR1 SGHRS, CDR2 YFSETQ. The CDR3 DNA sequence: TGCGCCAGCAGTACCCCGGGACAGGGGTTCCATGAGCAGTTCTTC. It specifies CASSTPGQGFHEQFF.

V is TRBV29-1 and J is TRBJ2-4, with unresolved D. CDR3 size: 15 residues. The V end lost 7 bases, the J end lost 5 bases, and 21 bases lay between the germline ends. Germline assignment: CDR1 SQVTM and CDR2 ANQGSEA. DNA of the CDR3: TGCAGCGCCCTAACCGGGCTACACCCCGAAAACATTCAGTACTTC. This encodes CSALTGLHPENIQYF.

The chain recombines TRBV12-3 or TRBV12-4 with TRBJ2-5, with 7 bases aligning to TRBD1. V was pared by 4 bases and J by 4 bases, with 9 bases of the junction left unmatched. The CDR3 runs to 15 residues. The CDR3 reads CASSSNRQGGETQYF. In DNA form, the CDR3 reads TGTGCCAGCAGTTCTAACCGACAGGGCGGAGAGACCCAGTACTTC.

This clonotype was seen many times. V and J are TRBV11-1 and TRBJ2-7; 9 bases agree with TRBD2. The length of the CDR3 is 15 residues. Per the germline V gene, CDR1 is SGHAT and CDR2 is FQDESV (reference sequence). The ends lost 1 base at V and 8 bases at J; junction bases unmatched: 9. This CDR3 is CASSLGVAGASQQYF. CDR3 DNA sequence: TGTGCCAGCAGCTTAGGGGTAGCGGGGGCCTCACAGCAGTACTTC. The full variable domain, completed using reference TRBV11-1 and TRBJ2-7, is EAEVAQSPRYKITEKSQAVAFWCDPISGHATLYWYRQILGQGPELLVQFQDESVVDDSQLPKDRFSAERLKGVDSTLKIQPAELGDSAMYLCASSLGVAGASQQYFGPGTRLTVT.

This chain connects TRBV6-5 to TRBJ1-4, with D uncertain. The CDR3 is made up of 14 amino acids. The V end lost 1 base, the J end lost 3 bases, and 6 bases lay between the germline ends. The V gene's germline CDR1 is MNHEY and CDR2 SVGAGI. In DNA form, the CDR3 reads TGTGCCAGCAGTTACTTCGGGTCTAATGAAAAACTGTTTTTT. Translation gives CASSYFGSNEKLFF.

Comment on this clonotype: One end of the junction fails to match germline, which may point to a read error. The rearrangement links TRBV6-5 to TRBJ2-2; D call uncertain. This CDR3 contains 16 residues. Per germline, CDR1 MNHEY and CDR2 SVGAGI. CDR3 bases: TGTGCCTGCAGTTACTCTCGGGCCACGAACACCGGGGAGCTGTTTTTT. Protein product: CACSYSRATNTGELFF.

This clonotype has a count of ten or more. V and J are TRBV11-2 and TRBJ1-2; no clear D. The CDR3 contains 12 residues. CDR1 and CDR2 (germline): SGHAT, FQNNGV. The germline V and J ends were trimmed by 3 bases and 1 base, with 3 bases remaining between them. The CDR3 protein is CASSFSNYGYTF. The CDR3 nucleotides are TGTGCCAGCAGCTTTAGTAACTATGGCTACACCTTC.

J is TRBJ1-1 and V is TRBV6-1; perhaps TRBD1 as D (5 bases). Germline V gene sequence: CDR1 MNHNS, CDR2 SASEGT. CDR3 length: 14 amino acids. Deletions cut 5 bases from V and 3 bases from J, with 13 bases between. The CDR3 reads CASSPRTKHTEAFF. The CDR3 coding sequence is TGTGCCAGCAGTCCAAGGACAAAGCACACTGAAGCTTTCTTT.

This clonotype has ten or more counts. CDR3 coding DNA: TGCGCCAGCAGCGGCGGGACTAGCGGGAGGAATGAGCAGTTCTTC. It yields the protein CASSGGTSGRNEQFF. The chain recombines TRBV5-1 with TRBJ2-1; 15 bases agree with TRBD2. Unmatched junction bases numbered 3, after V lost 4 bases and J lost 7 bases. Germline CDR1 is SGHRS and CDR2 is YFSETQ. This CDR3 spans 15 amino acids.

This clonotype was counted ten times or more. The chain carries TRBV30 and TRBJ2-3; 7 nucleotides match TRBD1. After removal of 5 bases from V and 4 bases from J, the junction contained 12 bases not matched to a gene. The CDR3 has 15 amino acids. The V gene's germline CDR1 is GTSNPN and CDR2 SVGIG (reference sequence). The CDR3 is CAWDYRGMSSDTQYF. CDR3 nucleotides: TGTGCCTGGGATTACAGGGGAATGAGCTCAGATACGCAGTATTTT.

This clonotype was seen at least ten times. The chain employs TRBV6-6 and TRBJ2-7; 7 nucleotides agree with TRBD2. This CDR3 is built from 17 residues. CDR1 is MNHNY, CDR2 SVGAGI, per germline (reference sequence). V gave up 0 bases and J gave up 0 bases; unmatched junction bases: 8. CDR3 residues: CASSYSGTTNPSYEQYF. Here the CDR3 DNA reads TGTGCCAGCAGTTACTCCGGGACTACCAATCCCTCCTACGAGCAGTACTTC.

The CDR3 reads CSAKSGGVKNIQYF. In DNA form, the CDR3 reads TGCAGTGCGAAAAGCGGTGGAGTCAAAAACATTCAGTACTTC. This rearrangement joins TRBV20-1 to TRBJ2-4, with D tentatively TRBD2 (5 bases). V was cut by 6 bases and J by 3 bases, with 15 bases left in between. Per germline, CDR1 DFQATT and CDR2 SNEGSKA (reference sequence). This CDR3 spans 14 amino acids.

The sample holds many counts of this clonotype. The chain couples TRBV12-3 or TRBV12-4 to TRBJ2-1; D may be TRBD1 or TRBD2 (5 bases each). The CDR3 is 14 amino acids. Trimming stripped 4 bases from V and 9 bases from J, with 16 bases between. CDR3 in amino acids: CASSSRGSLSEQFF. The DNA of the CDR3 is TGTGCCAGCAGTTCGAGGGGCAGCTTGAGTGAGCAGTTCTTC.

Only a few counts were recorded for this clonotype. The rearrangement joins TRBV27 to TRBJ1-4, with D possibly being TRBD1 (6 bases). The V gene's germline CDR1 is MNHEY and CDR2 SMNVEV (reference sequence). With 6 bases removed from V and 8 bases from J, the gap between germline ends came to 19 bases. This CDR3 is 15 amino acids long. The CDR3 sequence: CASRTLGGFGEKLFF. The CDR3 bases are TGTGCCAGCAGAACCCTAGGGGGGTTCGGCGAAAAACTGTTTTTT.

In this sample, this clonotype turned up many times. The chain is built from TRBV7-9 and TRBJ2-7; the match to TRBD2 covers 15 bases. V was pared by 5 bases and J by 5 bases, with 13 bases of the junction left unmatched. CDR1 and CDR2 from the germline V gene are SEHNR and FQNEAQ (reference sequence). The CDR3 covers 18 residues. In DNA form, the CDR3 reads TGTGCCAGCAGCGCCTCCGGGACTAGCGGGAGGAAGTTCAACGAGCAGTACTTC. As protein: CASSASGTSGRKFNEQYF.

This clonotype was seen more than once but under ten times. The chain is built from TRBV20-1 and TRBJ1-5; D is undetermined. The germline V gene encodes CDR1 DFQATT and CDR2 SNEGSKA (reference sequence). The CDR3 length is 14 residues. The V end lost 1 base, the J end lost 6 bases, and 13 bases lay between the germline ends. The CDR3 coding sequence is TGCAGTGCTAGAGGAAGGTTTTCGTCTCAGCCCCAGCATTTT. Its translation is CSARGRFSSQPQHF.

This clonotype was recorded many times. One end of the junction varies from germline; a read error may be responsible. V gene TRBV7-9 combines with J gene TRBJ2-7, with TRBD2 as a possible D gene (5 bases). Per the germline V gene, CDR1 is SEHNR and CDR2 is FQNEAQ (reference sequence). CDR3 size: 12 residues. The CDR3 is CASSLAPSPGNF. The CDR3 bases are TGTGCCAGCAGCTTAGCTCCTAGCCCTGGGAACTTC. The complete variable domain, with remaining parts taken from reference TRBV7-9 and TRBJ2-7, reads DTGVSQNPRHKITKRGQNVTFRCDPISEHNRLYWYRQTLGQGPEFLTYFQNEAQLEKSRLLSDRFSAERPKGSFSTLEIQRTEQGDSAMYLCASSLAPSPGNFGPGTRLTVT.

The genes are TRBV5-1 and TRBJ2-3; no definite D call. With 0 bases removed from V and 3 bases from J, the gap between germline ends came to 11 bases. CDR1 is SGHRS, CDR2 YFSETQ, per germline. The CDR3 runs to 15 residues. In DNA, the CDR3 is TGCGCCAGCAGCTTGGGGCAGAAGAGGACAGATACGCAGTATTTT. It is translated as CASSLGQKRTDTQYF. The full variable domain, completed using reference TRBV5-1 and TRBJ2-3, is KAGVTQTPRYLIKTRGQQVTLSCSPISGHRSVSWYQQTPGQGLQFLFEYFSETQRNKGNFPGRFSGRQFSNSRSEMNVSTLELGDSALYLCASSLGQKRTDTQYFGPGTRLTVL.

The chain employs TRBV4-1 and TRBJ2-5; 7 positions agree with TRBD1. There are 17 residues in the CDR3. The germline CDR1 and CDR2 sequences are MGHRA and YSYEKL. With 1 base clipped from V and 4 bases from J, the junction kept 12 bases outside the gene matches. As DNA, the CDR3 is TGCGCCAGCAGCCAAGTTTCCGGTGAAGGGGGCCGAGAGACCCAGTACTTC. Amino acids: CASSQVSGEGGRETQYF.

The rearrangement links TRBV7-9 to TRBJ2-5; 13 positions match TRBD2. CDR1 is SEHNR, CDR2 FQNEAQ, per germline (reference sequence). With V trimmed by 5 bases and J by 4 bases, 7 bases remained unmatched. The CDR3 extends over 16 amino acids. CDR3 amino acids: CASSRGTSGVGETQYF. The CDR3 nucleotides are TGTGCCAGCAGCCGAGGGACTAGCGGGGTTGGAGAGACCCAGTACTTC.

This clonotype was picked up a small number of times. CDR3 sequence (DNA): TGTGCCAGCATCATGTGGGGGGGTGACACCGGGGAGCTGTTTTTT. Encoded protein: CASIMWGGDTGELFF. The rearrangement links TRBV12-3 or TRBV12-4 to TRBJ2-2; 7 nucleotides line up with TRBD2. CDR3 length: 15 amino acids. V gave up 7 bases and J gave up 3 bases; unmatched junction bases: 8.

There are many counts of this clonotype. The chain couples TRBV13 to TRBJ1-1; D perhaps matches TRBD1 (6 bases). This CDR3 spans 19 amino acids. CDR1 is PRHDT, CDR2 FYEKMQ, per germline (reference sequence). The germline V and J ends were trimmed by 3 bases and 2 bases, with 25 bases remaining between them. The CDR3 region is CASSFSPPWFWDTNTEAFF. The CDR3 DNA reads TGTGCCAGCAGCTTTTCTCCCCCATGGTTCTGGGACACTAACACTGAAGCTTTCTTT. The full variable domain, with the rest looked up from reference TRBV13 and TRBJ1-1, is AAGVIQSPRHLIKEKRETATLKCYPIPRHDTVYWYQQGPGQDPQFLISFYEKMQSDKGSIPDRFSAQQFSDYHSELNMSSLELGDSALYFCASSFSPPWFWDTNTEAFFGQGTRLTVV.